These T cell receptor beta chains were read from a single sample in a study of cytomegalovirus exposure and HLA in healthy donors. The method was immunoSEQ multiplex PCR; TCRdb's version includes in-frame clones alone and lacks a portion of them. The sample contains about 200,000 clones, less than 85% of which appear only once. Specimen: PBMCs. The receptors were gathered from a girl aged 5 to 17 in good health and CMV-seropositive. Both conserved end residues are part of each CDR3. The D gene is left open where the match is weak. Clone size is shown for a subset of rows, as once, few, many or a class of expanded clone.

TRBV5-6	TRBD1	.	TRBJ2-7	TGTGCCAGCAGCGAGACCGGGACAGGGGGATCCTACGAGCAGTACTTC	CASSETGTGGSYEQYF
TRBV19	TRBD1	.	TRBJ2-7	TGTGCCAGTAGCCGAGGGGGCGTCGAGCAGTACTTC	CASSRGGVEQYF
TRBV6-1	TRBD1	.	TRBJ1-4	TGTGCCAGCAGTGAATTGGGGACAGGGGTCGGAAAACTGTTTTTT	CASSELGTGVGKLFF
TRBV5-4	TRBD1	.	TRBJ2-7	TGTGCCAGCAGCTTGGCAGGGGGCCATAGGAGCTTC	CASSLAGGHRSF
TRBV28	.	.	TRBJ2-1	TGTGCCAGCAGTTTCAGGAATGAGCAGTTCTTC	CASSFRNEQFF
TRBV29-1	.	.	TRBJ1-2	TGCAGCGTTGAGCACAGGGAACGCTATGGCTACACCTTC	CSVEHRERYGYTF
TRBV6-5	.	.	TRBJ2-3	TGTGCCAGCAGTTACCTCCGGGGGGCCTTCCCAGATACGCAGTATTTT	CASSYLRGAFPDTQYF
TRBV6-5	.	.	TRBJ1-4	TGTGCCAGCAGTTACCCGGGGGATGAAAAACTGTTTTTT	CASSYPGDEKLFF
TRBV11-2	.	.	TRBJ2-1	TGTGCCAGCAGCTACAAAACAGGGTCGACGTCCTACAATGAGCAGTTCTTC	CASSYKTGSTSYNEQFF
TRBV5-4	.	.	TRBJ2-1	TGTGCCAGCAGCTTTGGGACTTACAATGAGCAGTTCTTC	CASSFGTYNEQFF
TRBV30	TRBD1	.	TRBJ1-5	TGTGCCTGGAGCATGACAGGGAATCAGCCCCAGCATTTT	CAWSMTGNQPQHF
TRBV4-3	TRBD2	.	TRBJ2-3	TGCGCCAGCAGCCAAGATCTTTGGACTAGCGGGACAGATACGCAGTATTTT	CASSQDLWTSGTDTQYF
TRBV10-3	TRBD2	.	TRBJ2-3	TGTGCCATCAGGCCGCGGGGGGGGACAGATACGCAGTATTTT	CAIRPRGGTDTQYF
TRBV5-5	.	once	TRBJ1-1	TGTGCCAGCAGCTTCCACGACAGATACACTGAAGCTTTCTTT	CASSFHDRYTEAFF
TRBV15	.	.	TRBJ2-2	TGTGCCACGAGGGAGCGGATGAACACCGGGGAGCTGTTTTTT	CATRERMNTGELFF
TRBV2	.	.	TRBJ1-6	TGTGCCAGCAGCCGGGGGAATAATTCACCCCTCCACTTT	CASSRGNNSPLHF
TRBV10-3	TRBD1	.	TRBJ1-2	TGTGCCATTGGGGCGACAGGGATTCTAGGCTACACCTTC	CAIGATGILGYTF
TRBV5-6	TRBD2	.	TRBJ2-5	TGTGCCAGCAGCCGCCGCGGACTAGCGAGAAAAGAGACCCAGTACTTC	CASSRRGLARKETQYF
TRBV6-5	TRBD2	.	TRBJ2-1	TGTGCCAGCACCAGACTAGCCCGGTTCAGCAATGAGCAGTTCTTC	CASTRLARFSNEQFF
TRBV18	.	.	TRBJ1-1	TGTGCCAGCTCACCAATCGAATGGGGGGGAACAGAATACACTGAAGCTTTCTTT	CASSPIEWGGTEYTEAFF
TRBV11-2	.	.	TRBJ1-1	TGTGCCAGCAGCTTAGCCGGACGTGGGGCGCTCACTGAAGCTTTCTTT	CASSLAGRGALTEAFF
TRBV10-3	.	.	TRBJ1-5	TGTGCCATCAGTGAGTCCGGCAGGGGCAATCAGCCCCAGCATTTT	CAISESGRGNQPQHF
TRBV27	TRBD1	.	TRBJ2-2	TGTGCCAGCAGTTCCAACGGGACAGGATACACCGGGGAGCTGTTTTTT	CASSSNGTGYTGELFF
TRBV7-2	.	few	TRBJ1-5	TGTGCCAGCAGTACCCGAGGCAATCAGCCCCAGCATTTT	CASSTRGNQPQHF
TRBV4-1	TRBD2	.	TRBJ2-3	TGCGCCAGCAGCCAAGGGAGGCTAGCGGGGAGCACAGATACGCAGTATTTT	CASSQGRLAGSTDTQYF
TRBV6-1	.	.	TRBJ2-7	TGTGCCAGCAGTGCTCAGGGGGGTCTTAGCTCCTACGAGCAGTACTTC	CASSAQGGLSSYEQYF
TRBV27	TRBD1	once	TRBJ2-5	TGTGCCAGCAGTTTATCGCGGTCAGGGGGTTTAGAGACCCAGTACTTC	CASSLSRSGGLETQYF
TRBV7-2	.	.	TRBJ2-7	TGTGCCAGCACCCCCGTGCTAGGAACCTACGAGCAGTACTTC	CASTPVLGTYEQYF
TRBV6-1	.	.	TRBJ2-7	TGTGCCAGCAGTCGACAGAATTACGAGCAGTACTTC	CASSRQNYEQYF
TRBV18	TRBD1	.	TRBJ2-2	TGTGCCAGCTCACCGGGACAGGGGGCCGGGGAGCTGTTTTTT	CASSPGQGAGELFF
TRBV6-6	.	.	TRBJ1-4	TGTGCCAGCAGCCCAACAGCTAACAGGGCCGCTGAAAAACTGTTTTTT	CASSPTANRAAEKLFF
TRBV27	TRBD2	once	TRBJ2-1	TGTGCCAGCAGCCCGGTCGGGGGGGGATATGAGCAGTTCTTC	CASSPVGGGYEQFF
TRBV19	TRBD1	.	TRBJ2-2	TGTGCCAGTAGTCTCCGGGACAGGGGGCTCGGGGAGCTGTTTTTT	CASSLRDRGLGELFF
TRBV27	TRBD1	.	TRBJ1-1	TGTGCCAGCTGTCCAGGGGGTCCGGGACAGCTATTGAACACTGAAGCTTTCTTT	CASCPGGPGQLLNTEAFF
TRBV2	TRBD2	few	TRBJ2-1	TGTGCCAGCAGTGCGTTTGCGGGGGGGTTGTTCTTC	CASSAFAGGLFF
TRBV10-3	.	few	TRBJ1-4	TGTGCCATCAGTGAGATTTCAGATGAAAAACTGTTTTTT	CAISEISDEKLFF
TRBV27	TRBD2	.	TRBJ2-3	TGTGCCAGCGGTCCTTTCGGACTAGCGGGGGGAGATACGCAGTATTTT	CASGPFGLAGGDTQYF
TRBV5-8	TRBD1	.	TRBJ1-2	TGTGCCAGCAGCTTTTCCCAGGACAGGGGAGGAAACTATGGCTACACCTTC	CASSFSQDRGGNYGYTF
TRBV29-1	.	.	TRBJ2-7	TGCAGCGTTTTGACCGGGACACCCGCCGCCTACGAGCAGTACTTC	CSVLTGTPAAYEQYF
TRBV4-1	TRBD2	once	TRBJ2-3	TGCGCCAGCAGCCAAGGGACTAGCCTAAACACAGATACGCAGTATTTT	CASSQGTSLNTDTQYF
TRBV4-2	TRBD1	.	TRBJ2-1	TGTGCCAGCAGCCAAGATAGGGCCCAGGGGACAGTAGGGAATGAGCAGTTCTTC	CASSQDRAQGTVGNEQFF
TRBV5-6	.	.	TRBJ1-2	TGTGCCAGCAGCTTAGGGGGTTTTGAGGAAGGCTACACCTTC	CASSLGGFEEGYTF